Given below is one T cell receptor (beta chain) in context. The antigen is unknown. CDR3 size: 15 residues. The germline gives CDR1 MNHEY, CDR2 SMNVEV (reference sequence). The TCR beta cDNA libraries carried unique molecular identifiers. TCRdb re-called the PCR reads with MiXCR, one entry per CDR3 protein. The sample lists fewer than 550,000 distinct CDR3 sequences, approximately 31% occurring once. The source of the sample is a study of post-analysis software for immune sequencing data. Study results and caveats: Patients had higher frequencies than controls of a few TRBV segments, including TRBV5-6, TRBV5-1 and TRBV20-1.

This receptor was obtained from a girl aged 2-17 years with multiple sclerosis. What was sequenced was blood. The chain couples TRBV27 to TRBJ2-5; D is unclear. The DNA end is more similar to TRBJ2-7, so the J call may be wrong. In DNA, the CDR3 is TGTGCCAGCAGTTTCCTCCCCTTAGGCCAGGACGAGCAGTACTTC. It specifies CASSFLPLGQDEQYF.